The 11 T cell receptor beta chains reported below all come from one sample, sequenced in a study of shared clonotypes between healthy human individuals (TCRdb year 2020). Library preparation used the immunoSEQ multiplex PCR assay. Held by TCRdb, this immuneACCESS table contains in-frame sequences only and omits some clones. Under half of the omission traces to an unresolved V gene where checked; the cause of the rest is unknown. The sample includes about 2.3 million clones, with roughly 93% observed a single time. The top ten constitute about 0.37% of the sample. Sample: naive CD4+ T cells from PBMCs. Explained via the paper, the cell subset or site label denotes: CD45RA+ positively selected. The receptors come from a man between 18 and 29 years old in good health. Some clones in this sample may be carry-over from other donors' samples.

V is TRBV5-1 and J is TRBJ2-5, with a tentative D call TRBD1 (6 bases). CDR1 and CDR2 from the germline V gene are SGHRS and YFSETQ. Trimming took off 5 bases at V and 4 bases at J, with 21 bases between the two ends. The CDR3 has 16 residues. CDR3 bases: TGCGCCAGCAGTGCAGGGGCCGGGGTGTATGGAGAGACCCAGTACTTC. As protein: CASSAGAGVYGETQYF. Based on the CDR3 plus reference TRBV5-1 and TRBJ2-5, the full variable domain is KAGVTQTPRYLIKTRGQQVTLSCSPISGHRSVSWYQQTPGQGLQFLFEYFSETQRNKGNFPGRFSGRQFSNSRSEMNVSTLELGDSALYLCASSAGAGVYGETQYFGPGTRLLVL.

This chain links TRBV7-8 with TRBJ1-2; 8 bases fit TRBD1. The V gene's germline CDR1 is SGHVS and CDR2 FQNEAQ. CDR3 size: 17 residues. Trimming removed 6 bases from V and 8 bases from J; junction bases left unmatched: 20. The CDR3 loop reads CASRAGTGLEEGRGYTF. The DNA of the CDR3 is TGTGCCAGCAGGGCCGGGACAGGCCTTGAGGAGGGACGGGGCTACACCTTC.

The CDR3 DNA sequence: TGTGCCAGCAGCTTTATGCCCCCCGAGCAGTACTTC. Translated: CASSFMPPEQYF. The chain has TRBV7-2 and TRBJ2-7; D not resolved. V was pared by 3 bases and J by 6 bases, with 9 bases between. This CDR3 spans 12 amino acids. Germline CDR1 reads SGHTA; CDR2 reads FQGNSA.

The chain combines TRBV2 with TRBJ2-1, with a tentative D call TRBD2 (5 bases). Germline V gene data show CDR1 as SNHLY and CDR2 as FYNNEI. Trimming shortened V by 8 bases and J by 4 bases, and 15 bases separated the two germline ends. The CDR3 runs 14 residues. The CDR3 loop reads CASARTYLYNEQFF. The CDR3, as DNA: TGTGCCAGCGCAAGGACTTACTTGTACAATGAGCAGTTCTTC.

This sequence joins TRBV28 and TRBJ1-1; a possible D gene is TRBD1 (5 bases). The V gene's germline CDR1 is MDHEN and CDR2 SYDVKM. Trimming cost V 5 bases and J 9 bases, with 19 bases left between them. The CDR3 sequence is 14 residues long. CDR3: CASSPAAGRLKAFF. DNA of the CDR3: TGTGCCAGCAGTCCGGCGGCGGGACGCTTAAAAGCTTTCTTT.

This clone was observed a single time. The chain uses TRBV7-9 and TRBJ1-3; D unclear. V lost 6 bases to trimming and J lost 4 bases, with 10 bases between them. From germline, CDR1 is SEHNR and CDR2 FQNEAQ (reference sequence). This CDR3 is built from 13 residues. The CDR3 region has the DNA TGTGCCAGCAGTCTAGGTTTCGGAAACACCATATATTTT. Its protein product is CASSLGFGNTIYF.

This rearrangement joins TRBV12-5 to TRBJ2-5, with D possibly matching TRBD1 (5 bases). The CDR3 length is 14 residues. V gave up 2 bases and J gave up 7 bases, with 14 bases separating them. CDR1 is LGHNT, CDR2 FRNRAP, per germline. The CDR3 bases are TGTGCTAGTGGTTTGAATTCCAGGGTTGGGACCCAGTACTTC. Translated, it gives CASGLNSRVGTQYF.

The V call is TRBV29-1, the J call TRBJ2-1, with D perhaps TRBD2 (7 bases). Germline assignment: CDR1 SQVTM and CDR2 ANQGSEA. V lost 8 bases and J 6 bases, leaving 17 bases between the germline ends. The CDR3 loop spans 13 amino acids. In DNA form, the CDR3 reads TGCAGCCACCTGGGGAGGGGGGGCAATGAGCAGTTCTTC. Protein sequence: CSHLGRGGNEQFF.

As to this clone: The same CDR3 arises from other DNA sequences in this sample as well. The rearrangement links TRBV5-1 to TRBJ2-2; no firm D call. CDR3 length: 15 residues. Trimming left V 0 bases short and J 0 bases short, with 6 bases between. Germline values: CDR1 SGHRS, CDR2 YFSETQ. CDR3 bases: TGCGCCAGCAGCTTGGGACCTACGAACACCGGGGAGCTGTTTTTT. The encoded protein is CASSLGPTNTGELFF.

The chain uses TRBV5-4 and TRBJ2-1, with 8 positions matching TRBD2. Germline CDR1 and CDR2: SGHNT and YYREEE (reference sequence). Unmatched junction bases numbered 4, after V lost 4 bases and J lost 1 base. The CDR3 spans 15 residues. The DNA of the CDR3 is TGTGCCAGCAGCGTTACTAGCGGTTCCTACAATGAGCAGTTCTTC. Protein sequence: CASSVTSGSYNEQFF.

This chain joins TRBV27 and TRBJ1-5; a possible D gene is TRBD1 (5 bases). The CDR3 sequence is 16 residues long. Trimming removed 5 bases from V and 2 bases from J, with 16 bases in between. Germline lookup yields CDR1 MNHEY and CDR2 SMNVEV (reference sequence). CDR3: CASSPSTGTGNQPQHF. In DNA, the CDR3 is TGTGCCAGCAGTCCATCCACAGGTACAGGCAATCAGCCCCAGCATTTT.